One sample yielded the 8 T cell receptor beta chains listed below, sequenced in a study of cytomegalovirus exposure and HLA in healthy donors. The PCR contained 60 Vbeta and 13 Jbeta primers. Here immunoSEQ multiplex PCR was the method, and the copy in TCRdb shows in-frame clones only, minus some. The repertoire holds approximately 150,000 clones, with 70% to 80% as singletons. The sample comprised PBMCs. Every receptor here comes from a man aged 18 to 30 in good health and CMV-seropositive.

This clone was counted once. The rearrangement uses TRBV6-1 and TRBJ2-3; maybe TRBD2 (5 bases). The germline V gene encodes CDR1 MNHNS and CDR2 SASEGT. V gave up 7 bases and J gave up 4 bases, with 9 bases separating them. The CDR3 spans 12 residues. The CDR3 is CASKLVADTQYF. CDR3 coding DNA: TGTGCCAGCAAACTAGTGGCAGATACGCAGTATTTT.

J is TRBJ2-7 and V is TRBV6-1, with D maybe TRBD2 (6 bases). Trimming pared 2 bases from V and 2 bases from J, leaving 10 bases between. Looked up from germline, CDR1 is MNHNS and CDR2 is SASEGT. The CDR3 loop spans 14 amino acids. The CDR3 loop is CASSELGGTYEQYF. CDR3 in DNA: TGTGCCAGCAGTGAATTGGGGGGAACCTACGAGCAGTACTTC.

The chain links TRBV27 to TRBJ2-7; the match to TRBD2 covers 7 bases. The CDR3 runs 14 residues. The germline CDR1 and CDR2 sequences are MNHEY and SMNVEV (reference sequence). V trimming: 5 bases; J trimming: 5 bases; junction bases outside the gene matches: 9. The CDR3 protein is CASSPRTRSHEQYF. The CDR3, as DNA: TGTGCCAGCAGTCCTCGGACTAGGTCCCACGAGCAGTACTTC.

Points on this clone: This could be a read error, since a much larger clone is one nucleotide away. The chain uses TRBV11-2 and TRBJ1-5; 10 nucleotides agree with TRBD1. Germline V gene sequence: CDR1 SGHAT, CDR2 FQNNGV. The CDR3 contains 14 residues. With V trimmed by 3 bases and J by 4 bases, 0 bases remained unmatched. CDR3 in DNA: TGTGCCAGCAGCTTGGGACAGGGGAATCAGCCCCAGCATTTT. It codes for CASSLGQGNQPQHF.

CDR3 nucleotide sequence: TGTGCCAGCTCCTCGGGACATAGCAATCAGCCCCAGCATTTT. The encoded protein is CASSSGHSNQPQHF. The chain carries TRBV18 and TRBJ1-5; tentatively, D is TRBD1 (6 bases). CDR1 and CDR2 from the germline V gene are KGHSH and LQKENI. V lost 6 bases and J lost 0, with 9 bases in between. The CDR3 is made up of 14 amino acids.

In its sample, this clone is medium-sized. This chain links TRBV7-9 with TRBJ1-2, with D possibly being TRBD1 (6 bases). The V end lost 4 bases, the J end lost 4 bases, and 10 bases lay between the germline ends. The germline V gene has CDR1 SEHNR and CDR2 FQNEAQ (reference sequence). This CDR3 comprises 13 residues. The CDR3 region has the DNA TGTGCCAGCAGCTCCGGACAGCTCTATGGCTACACCTTC. It yields the protein CASSSGQLYGYTF.

This sequence joins TRBV6-1 and TRBJ2-4; D gene ambiguous. V lost 3 bases and J 4 bases, leaving 10 bases between the germline ends. Germline-derived CDR1 and CDR2 are MNHNS and SASEGT. The CDR3 sequence is 14 residues long. The CDR3 loop reads CASSEKYGKNIQYF. The CDR3 DNA sequence: TGTGCCAGCAGTGAGAAATACGGGAAAAACATTCAGTACTTC.

The V call is TRBV27, the J call TRBJ2-5; TRBD2 matches 12 bases. CDR3 length: 14 residues. J gave up 2 bases and V 6 bases, and 1 base lay outside the gene matches. Germline values: CDR1 MNHEY, CDR2 SMNVEV (reference sequence). CDR3 nucleotides: TGTGCCAGCAGAGGACTAGCGGGGCAAGAGACCCAGTACTTC. It encodes CASRGLAGQETQYF.